Following are 26 T cell receptor beta chains from one sample sequenced in a study of blood T cell repertoires in COVID-19. Measured with immunoSEQ multiplex PCR; TCRdb has only the in-frame clones, and not every one. This table holds some 150,000 clones, roughly 84% found once. Input material: PBMCs or T cells enriched from blood (not recorded which). Source of these receptors: a man aged 50 to 59 who had recovered from COVID-19.

The V call is TRBV10-3, the J call TRBJ1-2; tentative D call: TRBD1 (5 bases). Germline loops: CDR1 ENHRY, CDR2 SYGVKD. The CDR3 has 14 amino acids. Between the trimmed V and J ends, which lost 2 bases and 0 bases, there was a span of 7 bases. CDR3 sequence (DNA): TGTGCCATCAGTGAGGCAGGGTCTAACTATGGCTACACCTTC. Amino acids: CAISEAGSNYGYTF.

V is TRBV29-1 and J is TRBJ1-1; 8 nucleotides align to TRBD1. CDR3 size: 11 residues. V dropped 5 bases and J dropped 7; count of bases not matched to a gene: 3. The germline CDR1 and CDR2 sequences are SQVTM and ANQGSEA. CDR3 bases: TGCAGCGTTCGACAGGGGAGTGAAGCTTTCTTT. Translating it yields CSVRQGSEAFF.

This rearrangement joins TRBV19 to TRBJ2-1; the D is unclear. This CDR3 comprises 14 residues. Germline CDR1 is LNHDA and CDR2 is SQIVND (reference sequence). V shed 3 bases and J shed 8 bases, with 14 bases lying between them. The CDR3 DNA reads as TGTGCCAGTAGTATTGGCTCTCCGATCTATGAGCAGTTCTTC. This sequence encodes CASSIGSPIYEQFF.

The chain uses TRBV30 and TRBJ1-1; D perhaps matches TRBD1 (6 bases). This CDR3 is 11 amino acids long. Looked up from germline, CDR1 is GTSNPN and CDR2 is SVGIG (reference sequence). CDR3 protein: CEGVINTEAFF. CDR3 sequence (DNA): TGTGAGGGGGTTATAAACACTGAAGCTTTCTTT.

This clone rates as medium-sized. The V call is TRBV11-2, the J call TRBJ1-2, with a possible D match to TRBD1 (5 bases). Germline CDR1 reads SGHAT; CDR2 reads FQNNGV. This CDR3 region has 16 residues. V was clipped by 0 bases and J by 1 base, with 12 bases between them. CDR3 loop: CASSLDYRNLNYGYTF. For the CDR3, the DNA is TGTGCCAGCAGCTTAGATTACAGGAATCTTAACTATGGCTACACCTTC. The full variable domain, with the rest looked up from reference TRBV11-2 and TRBJ1-2, is EAGVAQSPRYKIIEKRQSVAFWCNPISGHATLYWYQQILGQGPKLLIQFQNNGVVDDSQLPKDRFSAERLKGVDSTLKIQPAKLEDSAVYLCASSLDYRNLNYGYTFGSGTRLTVV.

J is TRBJ1-1 and V is TRBV28; TRBD1 might be the D (6 bases). The germline V gene has CDR1 MDHEN and CDR2 SYDVKM. V lost 5 bases, J lost 7 bases, and 17 bases lay in between. This CDR3 has 14 residues. CDR3 nucleotides: TGTGCCAGCAGTCAGGATGGGGGCAAGGGTGAAGCTTTCTTT. It codes for CASSQDGGKGEAFF.

This chain uses TRBV6-6 with TRBJ2-7; TRBD2 matches 7 bases. V trimming: 2 bases; J trimming: 5 bases; junction bases outside the gene matches: 9. Germline assignment: CDR1 MNHNY and CDR2 SVGAGI (reference sequence). There are 15 residues in the CDR3. CDR3 loop: CASSYGGLPPDEQYF. The CDR3 DNA sequence: TGTGCCAGCAGTTACGGGGGACTACCTCCTGACGAGCAGTACTTC.

V usage is TRBV10-3 and J usage is TRBJ1-1, with D tentatively TRBD1 (6 bases). V lost 7 bases and J 1 base, leaving 13 bases between the germline ends. Looked up from germline, CDR1 is ENHRY and CDR2 is SYGVKD. The CDR3 loop spans 14 amino acids. CDR3 in amino acids: CAITPTGPNTEAFF. As DNA, the CDR3 is TGTGCCATCACCCCTACAGGGCCGAACACTGAAGCTTTCTTT.

The chain links TRBV5-1 to TRBJ2-1, with TRBD1 matching over 9 bases. J gave up 9 bases and V 4 bases, and 5 bases lay outside the gene matches. CDR1 and CDR2 (germline): SGHRS, YFSETQ. CDR3 size: 13 residues. The CDR3 DNA reads TGCGCCAGCAGCCTACAGACAGGGGGTGAGCAGTTCTTC. This translates into CASSLQTGGEQFF.

The CDR3 sequence: CAWSVRTGRFGEAFF. Here the CDR3 DNA reads TGTGCCTGGAGTGTAAGGACAGGCAGGTTTGGTGAAGCTTTCTTT. The chain couples TRBV30 to TRBJ1-1; 7 bases are shared with TRBD1. After removal of 0 bases from V and 7 bases from J, the junction contained 11 bases not matched to a gene. Germline V gene lookup returns CDR1 GTSNPN and CDR2 SVGIG (reference sequence). CDR3 size: 15 residues.

V usage is TRBV6-5 and J usage is TRBJ2-3; a weak D match, TRBD2 (6 bases). The CDR3 totals 13 residues. Between the trimmed V and J ends, which lost 11 bases and 2 bases, there was a span of 14 bases. The germline V gene has CDR1 MNHEY and CDR2 SVGAGI. In DNA form, the CDR3 reads TGTGCCGGGGCCGGGGGTCACACAGATACGCAGTATTTT. Translating it yields CAGAGGHTDTQYF.

The chain joins TRBV10-1 to TRBJ2-5; the match to TRBD1 covers 8 bases. Trimming at V came to 0 bases and at J to 4 bases, leaving 7 bases not matched to a gene. The CDR3 runs to 16 residues. Germline CDR1 WNHNN, CDR2 SYGVQD (reference sequence). CDR3 in DNA: TGCGCCAGCAGTGAGTCGGTGACAGGGGATGGAGAGACCCAGTACTTC. Translation gives CASSESVTGDGETQYF.

V and J are TRBV19 and TRBJ1-1, with D hard to call. Trimming removed 7 bases at V and 1 base at J, with 13 bases between. This CDR3 is built from 14 residues. Germline V CDR1 and CDR2: LNHDA, SQIVND (reference sequence). The CDR3: CASIFGQANTEAFF. CDR3 coding DNA: TGTGCCAGTATTTTTGGGCAGGCGAACACTGAAGCTTTCTTT.

The sample holds one count of this clone. The chain combines TRBV5-1 with TRBJ2-1, with 9 positions matching TRBD2. This CDR3 is 16 amino acids long. J was trimmed by 4 bases and V by 0 bases; bases with no gene match: 5. The germline V gene has CDR1 SGHRS and CDR2 YFSETQ. The CDR3 DNA reads TGCGCCAGCAGCTTGGGAGGCGGGGGGGCTTACAATGAGCAGTTCTTC. This encodes CASSLGGGGAYNEQFF.

This chain uses TRBV6-5 with TRBJ1-3; D is unresolved. CDR1 MNHEY and CDR2 SVGAGI come from the germline V gene. The V end lost 0 bases, the J end lost 3 bases, and 12 bases lay between the germline ends. This CDR3 region has 16 residues. CDR3 nucleotides: TGTGCCAGCAGTTACTCGGGCTCGGGGTTTGGAAACACCATATATTTT. This translates into CASSYSGSGFGNTIYF.

The rearrangement links TRBV11-2 to TRBJ2-1; TRBD1 might be the D (6 bases). Trimming left V 4 bases short and J 4 bases short, with 11 bases between. This CDR3 is 14 amino acids long. CDR1 SGHAT and CDR2 FQNNGV come from the germline V gene. The CDR3 DNA follows: TGTGCCAGCAGCTCAGGGGCTCGGTACAATGAGCAGTTCTTC. Translation gives CASSSGARYNEQFF.

In regard to this clone: The sample contains more than one DNA sequence encoding this CDR3. This chain connects TRBV28 to TRBJ1-2, with D perhaps matching TRBD1 (5 bases). Germline V gene data show CDR1 as MDHEN and CDR2 as SYDVKM. Trimming took 6 bases from V and 2 from J, leaving 10 bases between them. The CDR3 extends over 13 amino acids. CDR3 sequence (DNA): TGTGCCAGCAGCCCTGACAGCAACTATGGCTACACCTTC. It is translated as CASSPDSNYGYTF.

This clone has ten or more counts. The chain has TRBV19 and TRBJ2-1; D perhaps matches TRBD1 (5 bases). CDR3 length: 12 residues. Trimming took off 8 bases at V and 3 bases at J, with 8 bases between the two ends. Germline CDR1 reads LNHDA; CDR2 reads SQIVND (reference sequence). This CDR3 is CASGADYNEQFF. The DNA for the CDR3 is TGTGCCAGTGGGGCGGACTACAATGAGCAGTTCTTC.

This rearrangement joins TRBV5-1 to TRBJ1-1; 9 bases match TRBD1. V lost 4 bases and J lost 4; bases outside the gene matches: 11. CDR1 and CDR2 from the germline V gene are SGHRS and YFSETQ. The CDR3 runs 16 residues. CDR3 residues: CASSTNPQGAGTEAFF. CDR3 DNA sequence: TGCGCCAGCAGCACAAATCCACAGGGGGCTGGCACTGAAGCTTTCTTT.

V usage is TRBV2 and J usage is TRBJ2-5, with 10 bases matching TRBD1. Germline trimming cut 6 bases from V and 5 bases from J; bases unmatched to any gene: 6. The CDR3 covers 14 residues. Germline CDR1 SNHLY, CDR2 FYNNEI. CDR3 in amino acids: CASSGQGVEETQYF. CDR3 nucleotides: TGTGCCAGCAGCGGACAGGGGGTAGAGGAGACCCAGTACTTC.

This chain connects TRBV29-1 to TRBJ1-3; 11 nucleotides match TRBD1. Germline loops: CDR1 SQVTM, CDR2 ANQGSEA. Trimming cost V 5 bases and J 14 bases; bases outside gene matches: 11. The CDR3 has 13 amino acids. CDR3 protein: CSVRRDRGSLLYF. CDR3 sequence (DNA): TGCAGCGTTAGACGGGACAGGGGGTCCTTACTATATTTT.

The gene calls are TRBV5-6 and TRBJ1-5; D not resolved. Germline CDR1 is SGHDT and CDR2 is YYEEEE. V shed 4 bases and J shed 5 bases, with 13 bases lying between them. The CDR3 contains 14 residues. The CDR3 is CASSQAMGDQPQHF. CDR3 in DNA: TGTGCCAGCAGCCAGGCAATGGGCGATCAGCCCCAGCATTTT.

The V gene is TRBV5-1, the J gene TRBJ1-2, with 9 bases fitting TRBD1. Looked up from germline, CDR1 is SGHRS and CDR2 is YFSETQ. The CDR3 extends over 13 amino acids. Trimming at V came to 4 bases and at J to 2 bases, leaving 0 bases not matched to a gene. The CDR3 is CASSGTGNYGYTF. CDR3 nucleotides: TGCGCCAGCAGCGGGACAGGGAACTATGGCTACACCTTC.

The chain carries TRBV5-1 and TRBJ1-3; the match to TRBD1 covers 7 bases. CDR3 size: 18 residues. Germline V lookup: CDR1 SGHRS, CDR2 YFSETQ. V was clipped by 4 bases and J by 0 bases; unmatched bases: 13. CDR3 sequence (DNA): TGCGCCAGCAGCGTCTACCAACAGGGGAGCACCTCTGGAAACACCATATATTTT. Protein: CASSVYQQGSTSGNTIYF.

The chain links TRBV27 to TRBJ2-5; D might be TRBD1 (6 bases). Trimming removed 4 bases from V and 1 base from J, with 13 bases in between. From germline, CDR1 is MNHEY and CDR2 SMNVEV (reference sequence). The CDR3 totals 15 residues. CDR3 protein: CASSSRGHLQETQYF. CDR3 nucleotides: TGTGCCAGCAGTTCCAGGGGACACCTCCAAGAGACCCAGTACTTC.

In nucleotides, the CDR3 is TGTGCCAGCAGGTCGTCGGGGGATTCACCCCTCCACTTT. Translated: CASRSSGDSPLHF. This chain joins TRBV2 and TRBJ1-6; tentative D call: TRBD1 (5 bases). The CDR3 has 13 residues. The germline V and J ends were trimmed by 6 bases and 8 bases, with 11 bases remaining between them. Per the germline V gene, CDR1 is SNHLY and CDR2 is FYNNEI.